This entry concerns a single TCR beta chain. Its antigen is still unknown. The data belong to a study of radiation and T cells in renal cell carcinoma. Stated time point: baseline pretreatment blood. Treatment specified: 15 Gy SBRT to primary tumor, nephrectomy 4 weeks later. Blood was sampled at baseline, 2 weeks and 4 weeks after SBRT. The patient's renal cell carcinoma had clear cell pathology. Study outcomes and limitations: Pretreatment tumor biopsies were lacking, so baseline clonotypes are unknown. From baseline, blood top tumor clonotypes peaked at 2 weeks post-radiation.

Repertoires were generated with immunoSEQ multiplex PCR, while TCRdb's copy carries only in-frame clones and drops some. Of more than 95,000 clones listed, roughly 80% were seen once; the top ten hold around 3%. The receptor was isolated from a woman aged 55-75 years with renal cell carcinoma. Sequenced here: blood, sampled from a patient whose treatment included radiotherapy and nephrectomy.

The CDR3 DNA follows: TGTGCCAGCAGAGATAATTCCAGGGTCACCTATGGCTACACCTTC. This encodes CASRDNSRVTYGYTF. The rearrangement links TRBV2 to TRBJ1-2; D may be TRBD1 (5 bases). The germline gives CDR1 SNHLY, CDR2 FYNNEI. Trimming cost V 6 bases and J 4 bases, with 18 bases left between them. The CDR3 runs 15 residues.